The 17 T cell receptor beta chains presented below share a single source sample, sequenced in a study of cytomegalovirus exposure and HLA in healthy donors. The PCR used 60 Vbeta and 13 Jbeta primers. Sequenced by immunoSEQ multiplex PCR; TCRdb stores in-frame clones only, minus some. The table shows approximately 81,000 clones, with about three quarters occurring only once. Sequenced: PBMCs. The receptors come from a man aged 50-60 years in good health and CMV-seropositive.

The sample holds a few counts of this clone. The chain is built from TRBV27 and TRBJ2-5; the match to TRBD2 covers 7 bases. The CDR3 covers 13 residues. CDR1 and CDR2 (germline): MNHEY, SMNVEV (reference sequence). The ends lost 3 bases at V and 4 bases at J; junction bases unmatched: 2. CDR3 protein: CASSFREGETQYF. The CDR3, as DNA: TGTGCCAGCAGTTTTAGGGAGGGAGAGACCCAGTACTTC.

The chain recombines TRBV9 with TRBJ1-1; no reliable D call. V was cut by 4 bases and J by 2 bases, with 15 bases left in between. The CDR3 spans 15 residues. Looked up from germline, CDR1 is SGDLS and CDR2 is YYNGEE. CDR3 nucleotide sequence: TGTGCCAGCAGCCCACCGGGTGTCCTAAACACTGAAGCTTTCTTT. It translates to CASSPPGVLNTEAFF.

The rearrangement links TRBV4-1 to TRBJ2-3; 7 bases align to TRBD1. Germline V gene data show CDR1 as MGHRA and CDR2 as YSYEKL. J was trimmed by 0 bases and V by 8 bases; bases with no gene match: 8. This CDR3 is built from 15 residues. The CDR3 DNA sequence: TGCGCCAGCTCTAGGGGGCGCGGTAGCACAGATACGCAGTATTTT. It translates to CASSRGRGSTDTQYF.

This clone occurred a few times. Its ends do not fully match the called genes, so a read error is possible. The chain couples TRBV7-9 to TRBJ1-2; D remains ambiguous. Germline V CDR1 and CDR2: SEHNR, FQNEAQ (reference sequence). There are 11 residues in the CDR3. Here the CDR3 DNA reads TGTTCCAGCAGCCCGGAGGTGAGCTACACCTTC. Protein: CSSSPEVSYTF.

This clone was detected only a few times. V and J are TRBV6-4 and TRBJ2-2; weak D call: TRBD1 (6 bases). The CDR3 has 15 residues. CDR1 is MRHNA and CDR2 is SNTAGT in the germline V gene. Deletions cut 8 bases from V and 1 base from J, with 14 bases between. DNA for the CDR3: TGTGCCAGCCGATCAGGGGCTGGGAACACCGGGGAGCTGTTTTTT. This encodes CASRSGAGNTGELFF.

This chain uses TRBV27 with TRBJ2-7; weak D call: TRBD2 (5 bases). Germline V gene data show CDR1 as MNHEY and CDR2 as SMNVEV (reference sequence). V shed 7 bases and J shed 6 bases, with 16 bases lying between them. CDR3 length: 13 residues. The CDR3 bases are TGTGCCAGCACTCGGGGAACAGCTGGCGAGCAGTACTTC. It is translated as CASTRGTAGEQYF.

This rearrangement joins TRBV7-2 to TRBJ2-1; a possible D gene is TRBD2 (6 bases). Germline-derived CDR1 and CDR2 are SGHTA and FQGNSA. Trimming took off 5 bases at V and 3 bases at J, with 11 bases between the two ends. The CDR3 consists of 14 residues. CDR3 DNA sequence: TGTGCCAGCAGCCCCGAGACTAGCTACAATGAGCAGTTCTTC. Translated: CASSPETSYNEQFF.

This clone appeared a few times. One end of the junction varies from germline; a read error may be responsible. The chain links TRBV7-9 to TRBJ2-7; 8 bases are a match to TRBD2. The CDR3 has 13 amino acids. The V gene's germline CDR1 is SEHNR and CDR2 FQNEAQ (reference sequence). This chain's CDR3 is CSSSYSGIDEQYF. The CDR3 nucleotides read TGTTCCAGCAGCTATAGCGGGATCGACGAGCAGTACTTC.

This clone was seen more than once but under ten times. The rearrangement links TRBV6-1 to TRBJ1-1; 8 bases are shared with TRBD1. CDR1 and CDR2 from the germline V gene are MNHNS and SASEGT. V shed 7 bases and J 4 bases; nucleotides not matched to a gene: 5. The CDR3 sequence is 13 residues long. CDR3 sequence: CASTAGQGTEAFF. The CDR3 nucleotides read TGTGCCAGCACCGCTGGACAGGGCACTGAAGCTTTCTTT.

V usage is TRBV11-3 and J usage is TRBJ2-3, with D possibly TRBD2 on 6 matching bases. The CDR3 spans 14 residues. Trimming cost V 0 bases and J 3 bases, with 7 bases left between them. Germline-derived CDR1 and CDR2 are SGHNT and YENEEA. The CDR3 loop reads CASSLDSGTDTQYF. Written as DNA, the CDR3 is TGTGCCAGCAGCTTAGATAGCGGTACAGATACGCAGTATTTT.

The chain couples TRBV4-3 to TRBJ2-5; TRBD1 matches at 7 bases. The closer fit of TRBJ2-7 to the DNA end suggests the J call may be wrong. The CDR3 sequence is 14 residues long. Germline V lookup: CDR1 LGHNA, CDR2 YSLEER. The CDR3 bases are TGCGCCAGCAGCCAAGATAGGGGGCCCTACGAGCAGTACTTC. Translation: CASSQDRGPYEQYF.

The chain carries TRBV19 and TRBJ2-2; D is unresolved. The CDR3 runs to 11 residues. Trimming removed 6 bases at V and 6 bases at J, with 5 bases between. Germline loops: CDR1 LNHDA, CDR2 SQIVND (reference sequence). In DNA form, the CDR3 reads TGTGCCAGTAGGACATCCGGGGAGCTGTTTTTT. Its protein product is CASRTSGELFF.

V gene TRBV5-4 combines with J gene TRBJ2-1; possibly TRBD2 for D (7 bases). The CDR3 loop spans 13 amino acids. Per the germline V gene, CDR1 is SGHNT and CDR2 is YYREEE (reference sequence). V gave up 10 bases and J gave up 7 bases, with 18 bases separating them. The CDR3 region has the DNA TGTGCCGAGGGGGGCGGGAGAGGGAATGAGCAGTTCTTC. Its protein is CAEGGGRGNEQFF.

The chain employs TRBV7-9 and TRBJ1-2; TRBD1 aligns across 8 bases. CDR3 length: 15 residues. After removal of 4 bases from V and 9 bases from J, the junction contained 13 bases not matched to a gene. The germline V gene has CDR1 SEHNR and CDR2 FQNEAQ (reference sequence). The CDR3 DNA sequence: TGTGCCAGCAGCTCCTTGCCGGTTGGACAGGGCCGCTACACCTTC. The encoded protein is CASSSLPVGQGRYTF.

The chain has TRBV5-1 and TRBJ2-3; D gene ambiguous. This CDR3 is built from 16 residues. CDR1 SGHRS and CDR2 YFSETQ come from the germline V gene. Between the trimmed V and J ends, which lost 4 bases and 3 bases, there was a span of 18 bases. The CDR3, as DNA: TGCGCCAGCAGCGAAGACATATCCGGATCTACAGATACGCAGTATTTT. This translates into CASSEDISGSTDTQYF.

The table lists this clone with a count of one. The V and J genes are TRBV6-5 and TRBJ2-3; D gene ambiguous. The CDR3 has 13 residues. Trimming removed 7 bases from V and 1 base from J, with 9 bases in between. Per the germline V gene, CDR1 is MNHEY and CDR2 is SVGAGI. This CDR3 is CASTRGRTDTQYF. The CDR3 DNA reads as TGTGCCAGCACCCGCGGCCGCACAGATACGCAGTATTTT.

V usage is TRBV5-4 and J usage is TRBJ2-3; 8 bases are a match to TRBD2. The germline V gene encodes CDR1 SGHNT and CDR2 YYREEE (reference sequence). With 4 bases clipped from V and 0 bases from J, the junction kept 7 bases outside the gene matches. This CDR3 comprises 16 residues. This CDR3 reads CASSPARLASTDTQYF. The CDR3 DNA reads TGTGCCAGCAGCCCGGCCCGACTAGCGAGCACAGATACGCAGTATTTT.